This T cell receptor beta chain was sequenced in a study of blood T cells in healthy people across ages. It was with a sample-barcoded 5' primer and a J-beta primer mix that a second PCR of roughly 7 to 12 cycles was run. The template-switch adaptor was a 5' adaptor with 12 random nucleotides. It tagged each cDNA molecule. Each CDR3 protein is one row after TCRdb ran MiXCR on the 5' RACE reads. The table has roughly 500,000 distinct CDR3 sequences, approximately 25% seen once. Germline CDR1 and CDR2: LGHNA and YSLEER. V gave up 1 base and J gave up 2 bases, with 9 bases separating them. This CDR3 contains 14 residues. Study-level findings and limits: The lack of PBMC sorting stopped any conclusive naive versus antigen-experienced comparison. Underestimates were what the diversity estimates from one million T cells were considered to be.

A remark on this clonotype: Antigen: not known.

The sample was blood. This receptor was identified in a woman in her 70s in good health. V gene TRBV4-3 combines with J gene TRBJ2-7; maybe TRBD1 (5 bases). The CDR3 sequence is CASSQVRDAYEQYF. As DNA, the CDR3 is TGCGCCAGCAGCCAAGTCAGGGATGCCTACGAGCAGTACTTC.